This paragraph covers one T cell receptor (beta chain) sequence. Its specificity is not known. The sample originates from a study of blood T cells in healthy people across ages. The CDR3 is made up of 12 amino acids. Trimming removed 2 bases from V and 8 bases from J, with 8 bases in between. Germline V lookup: CDR1 MNHEY, CDR2 SVGEGT. Regarding the study as a whole: Compared with aged donors, long-lived donors showed fewer expanded clones, suggesting selection.

The use of a sample-barcoded 5' primer and a J-beta primer mix characterized a second PCR of about 7 to 12 cycles. Tagging of each cDNA molecule was performed by a template-switch adaptor with 12 random nucleotides. One entry per CDR3 protein, called by TCRdb with MiXCR from the 5' RACE reads. The sample holds approximately 360,000 distinct CDR3 sequences, 45% to 65% seen once. Researchers collected approximately 9.5 milliliters of peripheral blood from every single donor. Input material: blood. The sequence derives from a man in his 60s in good health. V and J are TRBV6-2 or TRBV6-3 and TRBJ2-3; D may be TRBD2 (5 bases). CDR3 in amino acids: CASSYVGGTQYF. The CDR3 nucleotides read TGTGCCAGCAGTTACGTAGGAGGTACGCAGTATTTT.